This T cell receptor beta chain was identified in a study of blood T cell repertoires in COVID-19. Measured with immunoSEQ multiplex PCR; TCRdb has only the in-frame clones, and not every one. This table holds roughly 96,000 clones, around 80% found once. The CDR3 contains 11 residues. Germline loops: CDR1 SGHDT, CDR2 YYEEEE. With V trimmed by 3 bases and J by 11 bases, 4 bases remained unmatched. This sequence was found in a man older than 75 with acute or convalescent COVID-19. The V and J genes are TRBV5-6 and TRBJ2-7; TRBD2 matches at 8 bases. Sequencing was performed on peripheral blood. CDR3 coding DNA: TGTGCCAGCAGCTCCCAGCGGGAGAAGTACTTC. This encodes CASSSQREKYF. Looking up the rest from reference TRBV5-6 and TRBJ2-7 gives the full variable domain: DAGVTQSPTHLIKTRGQQVTLRCSPKSGHDTVSWYQQALGQGPQFIFQYYEEEERQRGNFPDRFSGHQFPNYSSELNVNALLLGDSALYLCASSSQREKYFGPGTRLTVT.